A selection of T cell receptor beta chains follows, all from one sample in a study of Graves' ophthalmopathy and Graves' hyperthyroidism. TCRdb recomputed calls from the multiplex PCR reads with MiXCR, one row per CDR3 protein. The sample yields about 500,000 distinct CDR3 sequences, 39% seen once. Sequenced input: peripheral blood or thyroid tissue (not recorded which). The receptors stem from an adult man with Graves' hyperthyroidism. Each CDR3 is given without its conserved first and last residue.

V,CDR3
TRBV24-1,ATDSSYGYT
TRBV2,ATARNIPEAF
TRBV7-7,ASSPSDGQGAEAF
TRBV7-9,ASSREDRAYETQY
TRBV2,ASSAREDDAETQY
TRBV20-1,SARDRGQGRYEQY
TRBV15,ATSSVTGFATEAF
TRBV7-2,ASSLDSGGLTYEQY
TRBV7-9,ASSLGDLGSYEQY
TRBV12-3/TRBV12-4,ASSPPAGLYEQY
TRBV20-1,SASAPGQGGYEQY
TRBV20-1,SMTSNYGYT
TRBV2,ASSDQAYNEQF
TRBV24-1,ATSDPGTGNGYT
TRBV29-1,SVEDLSEAF
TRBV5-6,ASSQLAGGRNTGELF
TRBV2,AWSEGDRYTGELF
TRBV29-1,SASGLGETQYYGYT
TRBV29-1,SAVPGLAGNEQY
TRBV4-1,ASSQDLGGDYNSPLH
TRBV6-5,ASRGLGDEQY
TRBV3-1,ASSQGDYYGYT
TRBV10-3,ATREGSEAF
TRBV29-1,SVVAPTRTDTQY
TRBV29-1,SVAGGVSYNEQY
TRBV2,ASSEWDGVGTEAF
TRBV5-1,ASSFTGVNSPLH
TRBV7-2,ASSLITSGANEQF
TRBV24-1,ATSYSGTGSEKLF
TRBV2,ASTRTTSQETQY
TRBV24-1,ATSDLGRAYGELF
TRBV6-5,ASSYSRISRGYT
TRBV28,ASGGDGTVSYEQY
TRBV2,ASASGLGETQY
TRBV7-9,AGLNLSTDTQY
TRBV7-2,ASSFSSGSFEQY
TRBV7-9,AWRGVDYGYT
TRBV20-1,SARTSGRTHQETQY
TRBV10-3,AIRLGTENYEQY
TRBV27,ASSLAATPTGELF
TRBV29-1,SVYQGTGSYEQY
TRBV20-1,SVLGNTIY
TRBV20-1,SAQSPKTSPLEQY
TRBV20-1,SARDNSRMGEKLF
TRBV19,ASSISAGTGVNYGYT
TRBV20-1,SARDGIAGTYEQY
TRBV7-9,ASSLEDHPTDTQY
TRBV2,ASSTDRGPLQPQH
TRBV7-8,ASSLEGGYNQPQH
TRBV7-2,ASSRNPGQANTEAF
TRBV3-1,ASSQAGAGYGYT
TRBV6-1,ASRGDLLNQPQH
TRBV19,ASSIDGNEKLF